This record covers a single TCR beta chain. Via MiXCR, TCRdb re-called the reads, giving one row per CDR3 protein. The sample has around 190,000 distinct CDR3 sequences, around 14% seen once. V was cut by 0 bases and J by 0 bases, with 10 bases left in between. In germline, CDR1 is SGHDN, CDR2 FVKESK. This CDR3 region has 16 residues. The data originate from a study of T cell repertoires in cytomegalovirus infection. This TCR came from a human donor in good health (CMV status not recorded). Some clones in this sample may be carry-over from other donors' samples. Sample: PBMCs. The genes are TRBV14 and TRBJ2-3; a possible D gene is TRBD2 (5 bases). CDR3: CASSQDGAESTDTQYF. CDR3 nucleotides: TGTGCCAGCAGCCAAGATGGAGCGGAGAGCACAGATACGCAGTATTTT.